This TCR beta chain was captured by sequencing in a study of shared clonotypes between healthy human individuals. Using immunoSEQ multiplex PCR, the repertoire was profiled, and TCRdb retains in-frame clones only, with some absent. The sample yields 2 million to 2.5 million clones, about 90% seen once. This sequence was found in a man younger than 35 in good health. Some clones in this sample may be carry-over from other donors' samples. The sequencing input was naive CD4+ T cells from PBMCs. Subset reported: CD45RA+ positively selected.

The CDR3 nucleotides read TGCGCCAGCAGCAGGGGACAGGGTAGTATAAACGAGCAGTACTTC. Amino acids: CASSRGQGSINEQYF. The chain uses TRBV5-1 and TRBJ2-7; 9 positions match TRBD1. This CDR3 spans 15 amino acids. V shed 4 bases, J shed 5 bases, and the junction held 10 bases outside the gene matches. Germline V CDR1 and CDR2: SGHRS, YFSETQ.